This TCR beta chain was obtained from a study of response to subunit inactivated influenza vaccine. TCRdb analysed the RT-PCR reads with MiXCR anew, one entry per CDR3 protein. This sample has about 520,000 distinct CDR3 sequences; about 25% occur once, and the top ten carry approximately 2%. Findings of the study overall: The authors suggested that every seasonal influenza vaccination recruits few new T cells.

Notes on this clonotype: Its specificity is not known.

The germline CDR1 and CDR2 sequences are SGHDN and FVKESK. V was cut by 4 bases and J by 2 bases, with 9 bases left in between. The CDR3 has 13 amino acids. The sequence was collected from a man aged 50-60 years who received an inactivated influenza vaccine. The chain carries TRBV14 and TRBJ2-7; D ambiguous. Sample: CD4+ T cells sorted from PBMCs, taken about 5 days after vaccination. The CDR3 sequence is CASSPALPYEQYF. CDR3 bases: TGTGCCAGCAGCCCAGCTTTACCCTACGAGCAGTACTTC.